The source of this T cell receptor beta chain is a study of T-cell reconstitution after alpha-beta-depleted transplantation in children. As concerns this clonotype: The antigen is not known.

Study-level points and caveats: Several hundred expanded graft clones reportedly were the source of alpha-beta T cells about two months after transplant.

V was shortened by 1 base and J by 0 bases, with 17 bases between the two germline ends. The CDR3 totals 19 residues. Germline CDR1 is SGHNT and CDR2 is YYREEE (reference sequence). Molecular barcoding with unique molecular identifiers was used for the TCRbeta library. TCRdb reanalysed the PCR reads using MiXCR and keeps one entry per CDR3 protein. The table records fewer than 750,000 distinct CDR3 sequences, 25% to 30% of them present only once. This TCR was sampled from a boy under three years old with Wiskott-Aldrich syndrome, due to receive a stem cell transplant. The sample was PBMCs, taken before TCRalphabeta/CD19-depleted stem cell transplant. V gene TRBV5-4 combines with J gene TRBJ1-6; TRBD1 is a possible D gene (6 bases). This CDR3 reads CASSLLFSGVHSYNSPLHF. The CDR3 DNA reads as TGTGCCAGCAGCTTGCTTTTTTCAGGGGTCCACTCCTATAATTCACCCCTCCACTTT.